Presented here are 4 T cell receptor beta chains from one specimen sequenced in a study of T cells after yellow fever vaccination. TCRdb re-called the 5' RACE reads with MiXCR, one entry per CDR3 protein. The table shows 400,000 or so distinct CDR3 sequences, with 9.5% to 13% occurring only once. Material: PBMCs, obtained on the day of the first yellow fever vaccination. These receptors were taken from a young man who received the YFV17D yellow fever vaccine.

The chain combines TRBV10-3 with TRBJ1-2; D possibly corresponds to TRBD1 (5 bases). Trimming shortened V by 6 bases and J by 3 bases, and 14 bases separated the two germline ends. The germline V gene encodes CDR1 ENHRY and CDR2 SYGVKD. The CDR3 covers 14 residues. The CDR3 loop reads CAIRPGGGDYGYTF. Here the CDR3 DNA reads TGTGCCATCAGGCCGGGGGGGGGAGACTATGGCTACACCTTC.

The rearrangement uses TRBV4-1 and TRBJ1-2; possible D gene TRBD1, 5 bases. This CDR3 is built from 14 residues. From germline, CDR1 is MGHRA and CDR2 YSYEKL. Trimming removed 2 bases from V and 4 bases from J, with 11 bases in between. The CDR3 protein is CASSQQTDSYGYTF. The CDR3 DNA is TGCGCCAGCAGCCAACAGACCGACAGCTATGGCTACACCTTC.

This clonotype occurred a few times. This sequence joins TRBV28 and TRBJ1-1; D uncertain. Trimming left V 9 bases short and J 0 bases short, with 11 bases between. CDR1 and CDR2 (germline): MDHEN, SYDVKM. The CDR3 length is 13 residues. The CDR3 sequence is CASDQDLNTEAFF. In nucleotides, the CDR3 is TGTGCCAGTGATCAGGACCTGAACACTGAAGCTTTCTTT.

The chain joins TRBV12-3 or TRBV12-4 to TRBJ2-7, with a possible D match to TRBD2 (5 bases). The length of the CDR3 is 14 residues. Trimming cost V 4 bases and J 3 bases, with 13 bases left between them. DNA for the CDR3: TGTGCCAGCAGTTCTACCCCACGGGACTACGAGCAGTACTTC. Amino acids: CASSSTPRDYEQYF.